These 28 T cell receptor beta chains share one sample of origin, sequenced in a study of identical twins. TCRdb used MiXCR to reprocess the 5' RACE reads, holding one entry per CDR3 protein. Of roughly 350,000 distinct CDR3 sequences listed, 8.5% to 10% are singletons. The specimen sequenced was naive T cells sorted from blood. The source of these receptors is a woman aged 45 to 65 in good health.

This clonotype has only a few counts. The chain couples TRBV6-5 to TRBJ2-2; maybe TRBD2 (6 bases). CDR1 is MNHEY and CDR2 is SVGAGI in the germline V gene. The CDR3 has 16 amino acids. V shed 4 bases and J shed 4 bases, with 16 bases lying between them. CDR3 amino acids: CASSLAAAGRTGELFF. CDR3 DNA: TGTGCCAGCAGTTTAGCGGCGGCGGGACGCACCGGGGAGCTGTTTTTT.

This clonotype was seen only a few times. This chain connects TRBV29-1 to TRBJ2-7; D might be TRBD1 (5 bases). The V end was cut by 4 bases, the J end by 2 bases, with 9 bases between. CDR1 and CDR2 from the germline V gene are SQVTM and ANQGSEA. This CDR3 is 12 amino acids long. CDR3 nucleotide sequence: TGCAGCGTTGGGGGCAGGACCTACGAGCAGTACTTC. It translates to CSVGGRTYEQYF.

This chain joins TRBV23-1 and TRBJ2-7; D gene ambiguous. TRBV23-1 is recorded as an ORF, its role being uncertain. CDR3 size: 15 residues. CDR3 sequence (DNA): TGCGCCAGCAGTCAATTTGAACTAAGCTCCTACGACCAGTACGTC. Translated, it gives CASSQFELSSYDQYV.

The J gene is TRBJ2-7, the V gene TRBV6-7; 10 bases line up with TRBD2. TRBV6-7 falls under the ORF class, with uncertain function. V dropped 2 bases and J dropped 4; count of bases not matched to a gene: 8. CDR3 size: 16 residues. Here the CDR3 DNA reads TGTGCCAGCAGTTACAAGACTAGCGGGTCAATATACGAGCAGTACGTC. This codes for CASSYKTSGSIYEQYV.

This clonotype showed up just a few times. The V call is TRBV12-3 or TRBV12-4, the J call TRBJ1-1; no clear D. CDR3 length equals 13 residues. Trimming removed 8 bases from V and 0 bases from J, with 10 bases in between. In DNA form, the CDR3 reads TGTGCCAGCCGGTGGCAGATGAACACTGAAGCTTTCTTT. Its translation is CASRWQMNTEAFF.

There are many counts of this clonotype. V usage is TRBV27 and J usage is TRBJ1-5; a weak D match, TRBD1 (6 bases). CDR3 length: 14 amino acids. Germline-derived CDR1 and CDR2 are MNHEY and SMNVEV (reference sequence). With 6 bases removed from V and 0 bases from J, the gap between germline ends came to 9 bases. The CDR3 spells CASSPGVSNQPQHF. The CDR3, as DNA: TGTGCCAGCAGCCCAGGGGTTAGCAATCAGCCCCAGCATTTT.

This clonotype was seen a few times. The CDR3 is CASSSGQANNSPLHF. The CDR3 DNA is TGTGCCAGCAGTTCGGGACAGGCAAATAATTCACCCCTCCACTTT. V and J are TRBV27 and TRBJ1-6; TRBD1 aligns across 8 bases. This CDR3 comprises 15 residues. Germline CDR1 is MNHEY and CDR2 is SMNVEV (reference sequence). Unmatched junction bases numbered 4, after V lost 4 bases and J lost 5 bases.

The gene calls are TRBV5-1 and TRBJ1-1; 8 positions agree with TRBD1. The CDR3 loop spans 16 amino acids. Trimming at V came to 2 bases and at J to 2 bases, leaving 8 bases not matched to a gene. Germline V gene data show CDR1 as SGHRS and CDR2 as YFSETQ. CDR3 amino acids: CASSFRATGGNTEAFF. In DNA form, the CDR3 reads TGCGCCAGCAGCTTCCGGGCCACAGGGGGTAACACTGAAGCTTTCTTT.

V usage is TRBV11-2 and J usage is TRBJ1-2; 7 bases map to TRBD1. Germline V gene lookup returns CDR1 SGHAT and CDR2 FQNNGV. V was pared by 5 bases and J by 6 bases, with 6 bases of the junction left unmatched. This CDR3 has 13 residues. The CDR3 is CASSRTGTNGYTF. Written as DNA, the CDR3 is TGTGCCAGCAGCCGGACAGGAACGAATGGCTACACCTTC.

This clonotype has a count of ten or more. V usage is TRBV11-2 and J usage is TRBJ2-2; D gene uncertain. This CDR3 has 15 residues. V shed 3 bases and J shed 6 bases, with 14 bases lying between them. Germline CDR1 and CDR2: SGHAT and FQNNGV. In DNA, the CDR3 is TGTGCCAGCAGCTTGTTTGGTTCGCTCGCCGGGGAGCTGTTTTTT. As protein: CASSLFGSLAGELFF. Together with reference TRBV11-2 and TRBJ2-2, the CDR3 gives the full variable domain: EAGVAQSPRYKIIEKRQSVAFWCNPISGHATLYWYQQILGQGPKLLIQFQNNGVVDDSQLPKDRFSAERLKGVDSTLKIQPAKLEDSAVYLCASSLFGSLAGELFFGEGSRLTVL.

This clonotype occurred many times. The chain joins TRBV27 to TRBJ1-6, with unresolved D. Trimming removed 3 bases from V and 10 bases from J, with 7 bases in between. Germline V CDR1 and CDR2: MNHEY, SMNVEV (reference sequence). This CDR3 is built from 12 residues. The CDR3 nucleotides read TGTGCCAGCAGTTTTCGAGGGTCACCCCTCCACTTT. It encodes CASSFRGSPLHF.

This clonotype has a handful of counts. The CDR3 loop is CASSFSGGNTDTQYF. The DNA of the CDR3 is TGTGCCAGCAGTTTCTCTGGGGGGAACACAGATACGCAGTATTTT. This chain links TRBV27 with TRBJ2-3; TRBD2 might be the D (6 bases). V was pared by 3 bases and J by 2 bases, with 12 bases between. CDR1 and CDR2 from the germline V gene are MNHEY and SMNVEV (reference sequence). This CDR3 is built from 15 residues.

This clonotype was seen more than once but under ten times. The CDR3 nucleotides read TGTGCCAGCAGCCAAGATCGCGGGAGTTCAGATACGCAGTATTTT. As protein: CASSQDRGSSDTQYF. The V gene is TRBV4-2, the J gene TRBJ2-3; 7 nucleotides line up with TRBD2. The CDR3 is made up of 15 amino acids. V was clipped by 0 bases and J by 4 bases; unmatched bases: 4. The germline V gene encodes CDR1 LGHNA and CDR2 YNFKEQ.

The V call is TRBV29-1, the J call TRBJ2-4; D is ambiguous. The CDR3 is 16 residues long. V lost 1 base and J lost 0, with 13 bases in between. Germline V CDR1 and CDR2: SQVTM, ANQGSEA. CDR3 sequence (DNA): TGCAGCGTTGAAGTAACCAGGAGTATAGCCAAAAACATTCAGTACTTC. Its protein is CSVEVTRSIAKNIQYF.

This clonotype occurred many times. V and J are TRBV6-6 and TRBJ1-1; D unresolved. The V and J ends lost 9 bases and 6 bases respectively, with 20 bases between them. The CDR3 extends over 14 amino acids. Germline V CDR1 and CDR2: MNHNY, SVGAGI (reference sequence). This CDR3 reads CASTDPQPPPEAFF. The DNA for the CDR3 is TGTGCCAGTACAGACCCGCAACCTCCCCCTGAAGCTTTCTTT.

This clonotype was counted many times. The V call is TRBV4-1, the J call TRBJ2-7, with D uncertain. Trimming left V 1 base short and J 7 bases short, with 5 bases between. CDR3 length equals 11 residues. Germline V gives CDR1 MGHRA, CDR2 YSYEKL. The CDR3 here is CASSQGEEQYF. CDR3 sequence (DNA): TGCGCCAGCAGCCAAGGGGAAGAGCAGTACTTC.

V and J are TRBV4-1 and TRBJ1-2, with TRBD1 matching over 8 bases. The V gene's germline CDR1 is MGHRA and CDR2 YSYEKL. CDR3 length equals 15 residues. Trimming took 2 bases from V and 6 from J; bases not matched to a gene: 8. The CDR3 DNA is TGCGCCAGCAGCCAACCGGGACAGGTGAAAAATGGCTACACCTTC. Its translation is CASSQPGQVKNGYTF.

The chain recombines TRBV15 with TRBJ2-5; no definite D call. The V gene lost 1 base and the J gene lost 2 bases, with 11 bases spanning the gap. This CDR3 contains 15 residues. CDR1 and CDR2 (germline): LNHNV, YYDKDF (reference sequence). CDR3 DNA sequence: TGTGCCACCAGCAGAGGATCACTCCCACAAGAGACCCAGTACTTC. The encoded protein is CATSRGSLPQETQYF. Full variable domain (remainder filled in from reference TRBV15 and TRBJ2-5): DAMVIQNPRYQVTQFGKPVTLSCSQTLNHNVMYWYQQKSSQAPKLLFHYYDKDFNNEADTPDNFQSRRPNTSFCFLDIRSPGLGDTAMYLCATSRGSLPQETQYFGPGTRLLVL.

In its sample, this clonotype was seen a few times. DNA for the CDR3: TGTGCCAGCAGCCTCCCAGGAAGGGAGACCCAGTACTTC. This encodes CASSLPGRETQYF. This chain uses TRBV6-5 with TRBJ2-5; D unresolved. The germline CDR1 and CDR2 sequences are MNHEY and SVGAGI. This CDR3 spans 13 amino acids. V dropped 6 bases and J dropped 5 bases, with 13 bases sitting between them.

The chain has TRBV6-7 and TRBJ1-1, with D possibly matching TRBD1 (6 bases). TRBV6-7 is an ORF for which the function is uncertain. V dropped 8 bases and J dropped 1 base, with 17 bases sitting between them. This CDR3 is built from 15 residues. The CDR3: CASVGGQLTNTEAFF. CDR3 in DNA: TGTGCCAGCGTTGGGGGACAACTCACGAACACTGAAGCTTTCTTT.

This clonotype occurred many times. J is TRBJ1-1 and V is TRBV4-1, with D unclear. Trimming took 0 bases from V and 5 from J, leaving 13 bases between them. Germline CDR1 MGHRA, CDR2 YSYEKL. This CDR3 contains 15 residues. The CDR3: CASSQDRGGWTEAFF. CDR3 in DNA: TGCGCCAGCAGCCAAGATCGTGGAGGGTGGACTGAAGCTTTCTTT.

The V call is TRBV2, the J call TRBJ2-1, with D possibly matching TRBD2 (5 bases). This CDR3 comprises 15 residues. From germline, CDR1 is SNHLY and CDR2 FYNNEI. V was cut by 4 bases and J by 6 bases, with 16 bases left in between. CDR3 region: CASSGSVSARNEQFF. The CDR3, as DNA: TGTGCCAGCAGTGGAAGTGTTAGCGCCCGCAATGAGCAGTTCTTC.

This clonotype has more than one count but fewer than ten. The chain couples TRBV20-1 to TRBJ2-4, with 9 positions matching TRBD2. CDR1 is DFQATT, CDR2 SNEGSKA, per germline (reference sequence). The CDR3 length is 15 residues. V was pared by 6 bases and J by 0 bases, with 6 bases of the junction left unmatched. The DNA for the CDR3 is TGCAGTGCGGGTACTAGCGGGCTAGCCAAAAACATTCAGTACTTC. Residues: CSAGTSGLAKNIQYF.

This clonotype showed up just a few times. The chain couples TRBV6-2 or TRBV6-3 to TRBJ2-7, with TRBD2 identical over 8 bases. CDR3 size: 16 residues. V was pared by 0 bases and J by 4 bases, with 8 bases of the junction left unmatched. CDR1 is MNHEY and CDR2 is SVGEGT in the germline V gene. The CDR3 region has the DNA TGTGCCAGCAGTTACTCGATAACGGGAGGGCCGTACGAGCAGTACGTC. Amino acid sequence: CASSYSITGGPYEQYV.

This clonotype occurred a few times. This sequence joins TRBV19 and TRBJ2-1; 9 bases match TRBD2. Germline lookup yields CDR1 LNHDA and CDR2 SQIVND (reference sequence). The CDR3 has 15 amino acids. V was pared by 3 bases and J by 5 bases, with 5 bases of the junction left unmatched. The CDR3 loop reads CASSIGTSSNNEQFF. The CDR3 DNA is TGTGCCAGTAGTATTGGGACTAGCTCTAACAATGAGCAGTTCTTC.

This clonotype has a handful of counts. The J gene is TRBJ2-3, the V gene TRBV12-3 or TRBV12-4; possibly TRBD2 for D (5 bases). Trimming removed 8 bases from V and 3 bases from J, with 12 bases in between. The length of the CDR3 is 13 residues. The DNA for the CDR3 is TGTGCCAGCCGGGGTGCGTGGACAGATACGCAGTATTTT. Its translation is CASRGAWTDTQYF.

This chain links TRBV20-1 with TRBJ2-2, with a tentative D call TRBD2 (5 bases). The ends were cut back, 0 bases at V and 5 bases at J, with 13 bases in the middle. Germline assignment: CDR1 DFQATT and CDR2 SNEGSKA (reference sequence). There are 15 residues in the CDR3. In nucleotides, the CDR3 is TGCAGTGCTAGAGACAAGCGGAGAGGGACCGGGGAGCTGTTTTTT. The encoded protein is CSARDKRRGTGELFF.

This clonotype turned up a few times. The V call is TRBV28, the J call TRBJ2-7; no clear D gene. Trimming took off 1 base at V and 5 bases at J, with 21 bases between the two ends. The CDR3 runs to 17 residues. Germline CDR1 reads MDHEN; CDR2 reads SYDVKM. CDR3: CASSLFSRSGIAHEQYF. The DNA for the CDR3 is TGTGCCAGCAGTTTATTCTCCCGCTCGGGCATCGCCCACGAGCAGTACTTC.